This T cell receptor beta chain was captured in a study of chemoradiotherapy in HPV16-positive cancers. The study, taken as a whole, reports: Candidate HPV-specific clones and E7-related TCR motifs grew in tumor during treatment.

The V gene end was trimmed by 2 bases and the J gene end by 5 bases; junction bases not matched to a gene: 3. This CDR3 region has 14 residues. The germline gives CDR1 SGHRS, CDR2 YFSETQ. Data came from immunoSEQ multiplex PCR; TCRdb stores just in-frame clones and leaves some out. The table shows some 4,900 clones, with over 70% occurring only once. This clone appeared a few times. Its cognate antigen is unknown. The TCR comes from a human donor with HPV-associated anogenital cancer. The chain joins TRBV5-1 to TRBJ1-1; TRBD1 aligns across 10 bases. Sequences were derived from tumor tissue, sampled from a patient who underwent chemoradiotherapy. The CDR3 spells CASSFGQGGTEAFF. The CDR3 DNA is TGCGCCAGCAGCTTTGGACAGGGGGGAACTGAAGCTTTCTTT.